This entry is about one T cell receptor (beta chain). Its specificity is unknown. These data are taken from a study of cytomegalovirus exposure and HLA in healthy donors. Notes on the study in general: The study assumed roughly uniform donor sequencing depth for presence/absence analyses. Analysis was carried out at a later point, and it linked a missense DCLRE1C variant to TCR beta V- and J-gene trimming.

The PCR was carried out with 60 Vbeta primers and 13 Jbeta primers. Authors' methods: In a later analysis, 10 million to 11 million of some 80 million unique beta chains occurred in at least two donors. The method was immunoSEQ multiplex PCR; TCRdb's version includes in-frame clones alone and lacks a portion of them. That table is the source of V, J and clone size, and D and trimming were worked out from the DNA. This table holds around 230,000 clones, around four fifths found once. This CDR3 contains 15 residues. Germline V CDR1 and CDR2: MNHEY, SMNVEV (reference sequence). The V segment lost 6 bases and the J segment 3 bases; nucleotides outside the gene matches: 8.

The sequenced sample consisted of PBMCs. This TCR was recovered from a boy younger than 18 in good health and CMV-seronegative. The rearrangement joins TRBV27 to TRBJ2-1, with 7 bases that match TRBD2. DNA for the CDR3: TGTGCCAGCAGACTCAGCGGGAATTACTACAATGAGCAGTTCTTC. This translates into CASRLSGNYYNEQFF.